Listed below are T cell receptor beta chains from one sample, sequenced in a study of cytomegalovirus exposure and HLA in healthy donors. Profiled with immunoSEQ multiplex PCR; TCRdb holds only in-frame clones, not every one. The sample includes 45,000 to 70,000 clones, about 82% of them seen just once. Input material: PBMCs. The receptors here all came from a man aged 25 to 40 in good health and CMV-seronegative. Each CDR3 is given with its conserved first and last residue. Clone size, where shown, is once, few, many, or a class for clones that have expanded.

v_gene	abundance	j_gene	CDR3aa
TRBV4-2	NA	TRBJ2-3	CASSYSIAGGRATQYF
TRBV18	NA	TRBJ1-2	CASSQLGFDYGYTF
TRBV30	NA	TRBJ1-1	CAWGGDTEAFF
TRBV5-1	NA	TRBJ1-1	CASSPLYRGRNTEAFF
TRBV28	NA	TRBJ1-2	CASSTGAYGYTF
TRBV4-1	NA	TRBJ2-1	CASSQEMLAGVHEQFF
TRBV5-4	once	TRBJ2-5	CASSLVQLQETQYF
TRBV6-6	NA	TRBJ1-6	CASSYMGQVNSPLHF
TRBV6-6	NA	TRBJ2-7	CASYRDRSDEQYF
TRBV28	once	TRBJ2-1	CASSLVQGYNEQFF
TRBV11-3	once	TRBJ2-7	CASSVSLGVRAGEQYF
TRBV5-6	NA	NA	CASSLYYEQYF
TRBV2	NA	TRBJ2-7	CASSKSPGGGEQYF
TRBV5-1	NA	TRBJ2-6	CASSLIGVRSGANVLTF
TRBV19	NA	TRBJ1-1	CASTPGLDRDTEAFF
TRBV30	NA	TRBJ1-6	CAWSGTGNSPLHF
TRBV27	NA	TRBJ2-2	CASSPRSAGGSTGELFF
TRBV5-4	NA	TRBJ1-1	CASRQGGRTEAFF